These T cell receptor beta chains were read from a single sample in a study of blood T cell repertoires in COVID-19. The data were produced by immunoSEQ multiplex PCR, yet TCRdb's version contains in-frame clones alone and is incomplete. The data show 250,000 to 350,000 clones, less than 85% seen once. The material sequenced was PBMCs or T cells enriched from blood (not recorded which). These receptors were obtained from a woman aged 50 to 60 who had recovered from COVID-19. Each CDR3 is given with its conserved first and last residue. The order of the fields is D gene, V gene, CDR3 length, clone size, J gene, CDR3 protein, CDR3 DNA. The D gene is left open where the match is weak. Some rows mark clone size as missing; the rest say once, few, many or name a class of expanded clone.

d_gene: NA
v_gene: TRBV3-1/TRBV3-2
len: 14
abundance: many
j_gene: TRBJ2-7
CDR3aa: CASSLRTDFYEQYF
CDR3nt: TGTGCCAGCAGCCTCAGGACAGATTTTTACGAGCAGTACTTC

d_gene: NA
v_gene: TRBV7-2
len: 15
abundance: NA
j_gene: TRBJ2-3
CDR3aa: CASSPRAGYTDTQYF
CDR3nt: TGTGCCAGCAGCCCCAGGGCTGGCTACACAGATACGCAGTATTTT

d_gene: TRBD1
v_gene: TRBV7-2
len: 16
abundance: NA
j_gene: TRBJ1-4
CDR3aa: CASSSRQGRGNEKLFF
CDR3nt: TGTGCCAGCAGCTCCCGACAGGGTCGGGGTAATGAAAAACTGTTTTTT

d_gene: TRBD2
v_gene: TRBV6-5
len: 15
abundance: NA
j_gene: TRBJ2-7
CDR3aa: CASSPGTSGTYEQYF
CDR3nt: TGTGCCAGCAGTCCCGGGACTAGCGGGACCTACGAGCAGTACTTC

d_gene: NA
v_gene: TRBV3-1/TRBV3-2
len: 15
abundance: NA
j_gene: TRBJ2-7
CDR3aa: CASSQVGGANYEQYF
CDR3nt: TGTGCCAGCAGCCAAGTTGGGGGGGCGAATTACGAGCAGTACTTC

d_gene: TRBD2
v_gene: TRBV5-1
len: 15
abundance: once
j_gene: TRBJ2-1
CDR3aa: CASSYPPGGYNEQFF
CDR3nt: TGCGCCAGCAGCTACCCTCCGGGGGGCTACAATGAGCAGTTCTTC

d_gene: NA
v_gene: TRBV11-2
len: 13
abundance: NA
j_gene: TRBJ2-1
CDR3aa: CASSSSGYNEQFF
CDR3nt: TGTGCCAGCAGCTCCAGTGGCTACAATGAGCAGTTCTTC

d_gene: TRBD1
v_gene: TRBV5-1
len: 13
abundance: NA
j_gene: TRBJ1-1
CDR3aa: CASSPTGLGEAFF
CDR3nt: TGCGCCAGCAGCCCGACAGGGTTGGGTGAAGCTTTCTTT

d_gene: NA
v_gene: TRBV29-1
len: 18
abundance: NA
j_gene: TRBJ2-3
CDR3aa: CSVVLRAFRVAVTDTQYF
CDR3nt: TGCAGCGTTGTTTTAAGGGCCTTTCGGGTAGCGGTCACAGATACGCAGTATTTT

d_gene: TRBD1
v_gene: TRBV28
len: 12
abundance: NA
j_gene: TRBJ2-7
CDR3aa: CASSYTGDKQYF
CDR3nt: TGTGCCAGCAGTTACACAGGGGACAAGCAGTACTTC

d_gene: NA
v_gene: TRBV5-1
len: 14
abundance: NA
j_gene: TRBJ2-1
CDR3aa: CASSLRLEAHEQFF
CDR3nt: TGCGCCAGCAGCTTGAGGCTAGAGGCCCATGAGCAGTTCTTC

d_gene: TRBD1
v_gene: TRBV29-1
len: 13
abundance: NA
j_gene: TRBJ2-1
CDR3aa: CSVRDRGYNEQFF
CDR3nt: TGCAGCGTGCGGGACAGGGGTTACAATGAGCAGTTCTTC

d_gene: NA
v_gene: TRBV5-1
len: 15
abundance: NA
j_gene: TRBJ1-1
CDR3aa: CASSTTTLRKTEAFF
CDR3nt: TGCGCCAGCAGCACGACGACCCTGAGGAAGACTGAAGCTTTCTTT

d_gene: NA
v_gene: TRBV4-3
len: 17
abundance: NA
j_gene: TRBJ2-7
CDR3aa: CASSQDWPGKSSYEQYF
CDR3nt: TGCGCCAGCAGCCAAGATTGGCCGGGGAAGAGCTCCTACGAGCAGTACTTC